This TCR beta chain was sequenced during a study of blood T cell repertoires in COVID-19 (dated by TCRdb to the early 2020s). For context, the study as a whole: The collaborator samples originated in the United States, Italy and Spain and spanned the acute and convalescent phases of COVID-19. The material from the prospective study consisted of cDNA or gDNA derived from T cells, B-cell-depleted T cells, or PBMCs. Deeply sampled blood TCRbeta repertoires from subjects exposed to, actively infected with, or recovered from COVID-19 were included in the dataset. A freely available public database, intended as a resource for researchers studying the immune response to SARS-CoV-2, is where the repertoires were released. The samples were drawn from the first 160 participants of the ongoing ImmuneRACE study and from about 1,200 subjects provided by 6 global collaborators. Sample metadata almost always included a de-identified subject ID, COVID-19 status, age in years and sex. Where available, HLA class I and class II types were taken from metadata supplied by the sample provider and were not determined by assay-based typing. The paper as a whole reports these results and caveats: Clinical and demographic metadata were provided uncurated, with the amount varying by source and participant.

About this clone: The clone's antigen remains unknown. No quality values exist for individual bases; no much larger clone is one base distant.

V is shortened by 3 bases, J by 0 bases, and the region joining them spans 7 bases. The CDR3 sequence holds 15 residues, the cysteine and phenylalanine included. Of the read, only the CDR3 DNA is kept; its 45 bases are in frame from base 1. CDR1 and CDR2, looked up from the germline V gene (reference sequence), are SGHNT and YYREEE. The immunoSEQ Assay, a bias-controlled multiplex PCR, was used to amplify TCRbeta CDR3 regions from genomic DNA. Under the source paper's analysis protocol: Nucleated cell counts per sample were estimated from amplification of reference gene primers within the assay. To quantify the absolute abundance of each unique TCRbeta CDR3 rearrangement, sequence reads were collapsed and filtered. For each sample, productive Simpson clonality was calculated as the square root of Simpson's diversity index over productive rearrangements. The source is immuneACCESS, and TCRdb retained only in-frame sequences with V and J called. Part of the clones is not carried over; for the studies checked, unresolved V genes explain less than half of this, and the remainder is unexplained. V, J and clone size were drawn from that table, and D and trimming were deduced from the DNA. Counted in this sample were about 52,000 clones; 70% to 90% of them appeared once. Around 13% of the sample belongs to the ten largest clones.

Each collaborating institution followed its own protocols to collect whole blood in K2EDTA tubes. For TCRbeta analysis, collaborators shipped samples as frozen whole blood, isolated PBMCs, or DNA extracted from either of those sample types. The sequence came from a man between 65 and 79 years old with acute or convalescent COVID-19. In this chain, TRBV5-4 is recombined with TRBJ2-6; the D gene lacks a confident call. The sample taken for sequencing was peripheral blood. CDR3 sequence: CASSSTDSGANVLTF. Here is the DNA: TGTGCCAGCAGCTCTACAGACTCTGGGGCCAACGTCCTGACTTTC.